The 17 T cell receptor beta chains presented below share a single source sample, sequenced in a study of blood T cell repertoires in COVID-19. Method: immunoSEQ multiplex PCR; TCRdb's copy keeps in-frame clones and lacks some. The sample has 150,000 to 200,000 clones, over 70% seen once. Sample: PBMCs or T cells enriched from blood (not recorded which). Receptor source: a man between 65 and 85 years old who had been exposed to COVID-19.

The chain couples TRBV14 to TRBJ2-4; D unclear. CDR1 is SGHDN, CDR2 FVKESK, per germline. The CDR3 contains 15 residues. Trimming cost V 4 bases and J 8 bases, with 18 bases left between them. The CDR3 protein is CASSRSAGFVDIQYF. The CDR3 nucleotides read TGTGCCAGCAGCCGATCGGCAGGTTTCGTGGACATTCAGTACTTC.

The rearrangement joins TRBV28 to TRBJ2-5; 7 bases align to TRBD1. Germline trimming cut 2 bases from V and 13 bases from J; bases unmatched to any gene: 10. The germline CDR1 and CDR2 sequences are MDHEN and SYDVKM. The CDR3 has 13 amino acids. As DNA, the CDR3 is TGTGCCAGCAGTTTAGTGGGACAGCAAATTGGGTACTTC. Translating it yields CASSLVGQQIGYF.

The chain carries TRBV5-1 and TRBJ1-1; TRBD1 agrees at 8 bases. CDR3 size: 14 residues. J lost 1 base, V lost 4 bases, and 3 bases had no gene match. Germline CDR1 SGHRS, CDR2 YFSETQ. Here the CDR3 DNA reads TGCGCCAGCAGCCCCGGGACAGGGAACACTGAAGCTTTCTTT. Encoded protein: CASSPGTGNTEAFF.

The gene calls are TRBV27 and TRBJ1-1; D is unclear. The V end was cut by 3 bases, the J end by 4 bases, with 12 bases between. The length of the CDR3 is 14 residues. Germline V gene lookup returns CDR1 MNHEY and CDR2 SMNVEV (reference sequence). CDR3 sequence (DNA): TGTGCCAGCAGTTTTAGTCGGGTGAGCACTGAAGCTTTCTTT. Translating it yields CASSFSRVSTEAFF.

This chain's CDR3 is CASSLGVGAGNTIYF. The CDR3 DNA reads TGTGCCAGCAGCTTAGGCGTAGGAGCTGGAAACACCATATATTTT. The rearrangement links TRBV13 to TRBJ1-3; D is unclear. V was pared by 0 bases and J by 2 bases, with 8 bases between. CDR3 length: 15 amino acids. Germline V gene lookup returns CDR1 PRHDT and CDR2 FYEKMQ (reference sequence).

The rearrangement links TRBV6-5 to TRBJ2-7; D possibly corresponds to TRBD2 (7 bases). CDR1 MNHEY and CDR2 SVGAGI come from the germline V gene. Trimming left V 2 bases short and J 3 bases short, with 17 bases between. This CDR3 spans 16 amino acids. The CDR3 loop reads CASSYTLGGGYYEQYF. Written as DNA, the CDR3 is TGTGCCAGCAGTTACACCCTTGGCGGGGGCTACTACGAGCAGTACTTC.

This chain links TRBV9 with TRBJ1-1; 9 positions match TRBD1. The J segment lost 4 bases and the V segment lost 2 bases, leaving 6 bases of the junction unmatched. This CDR3 has 15 amino acids. Germline V gene data show CDR1 as SGDLS and CDR2 as YYNGEE. Here the CDR3 reads CASSVDRGGGTEAFF. CDR3 nucleotides: TGTGCCAGCAGCGTTGACAGGGGGGGTGGCACTGAAGCTTTCTTT.

This clone was counted between two and nine times. The chain recombines TRBV10-3 with TRBJ2-7, with 12 nucleotides matching TRBD2. The V gene's germline CDR1 is ENHRY and CDR2 SYGVKD. This CDR3 is 14 amino acids long. V dropped 10 bases and J dropped 0; count of bases not matched to a gene: 4. This chain's CDR3 is CASGLAGNSYEQYF. DNA for the CDR3: TGTGCCAGCGGACTAGCGGGAAACTCCTACGAGCAGTACTTC.

The genes are TRBV29-1 and TRBJ2-1; 9 nucleotides line up with TRBD2. The trim removed 4 bases at V and 0 bases at J, leaving 7 bases unmatched. Germline assignment: CDR1 SQVTM and CDR2 ANQGSEA. The CDR3 contains 16 residues. For the CDR3, the DNA is TGCAGCGTTGTAATCGCTAGCGGGGTCTCCTACAATGAGCAGTTCTTC. This translates into CSVVIASGVSYNEQFF.

The genes are TRBV21-1 and TRBJ1-3; the table's D call TRBD1 went unverified against the DNA. TRBV21-1 is marked as a pseudogene. The CDR3 spans 12 residues. CDR3 nucleotides: TGTGCCAGCAGCACAGGGGTGAGCACCATATATTTT. Translating it yields CASSTGVSTIYF.

The chain carries TRBV2 and TRBJ2-1; D uncertain. In germline, CDR1 is SNHLY, CDR2 FYNNEI. This CDR3 comprises 12 residues. Trimming removed 2 bases from V and 6 bases from J, with 5 bases in between. The CDR3 here is CASSESLNEQFF. CDR3 in DNA: TGTGCCAGCAGTGAATCTCTCAATGAGCAGTTCTTC.

CDR3 sequence (DNA): TGTGCCAGCAGCTTAGGGCCAATGGACGAGCAGTACTTC. It yields the protein CASSLGPMDEQYF. The chain combines TRBV11-3 with TRBJ2-7; D gene ambiguous. The length of the CDR3 is 13 residues. The germline V gene has CDR1 SGHNT and CDR2 YENEEA. Trimming shortened V by 1 base and J by 5 bases, and 9 bases separated the two germline ends. Full variable domain (missing parts from reference TRBV11-3 and TRBJ2-7): EAGVVQSPRYKIIEKKQPVAFWCNPISGHNTLYWYLQNLGQGPELLIRYENEEAVDDSQLPKDRFSAERLKGVDSTLKIQPAELGDSAVYLCASSLGPMDEQYFGPGTRLTVT.

The V call is TRBV18, the J call TRBJ2-7, with 7 bases lining up with TRBD2. Germline CDR1 KGHSH, CDR2 LQKENI. V was pared by 3 bases and J by 5 bases, with 7 bases of the junction left unmatched. This CDR3 contains 14 residues. The DNA of the CDR3 is TGTGCCAGCTCACCGAGCACTAGCGCCCACGAGCAGTACTTC. Amino acid sequence: CASSPSTSAHEQYF.

V is TRBV9 and J is TRBJ2-3; 10 positions agree with TRBD1. The trim removed 4 bases at V and 1 base at J, leaving 9 bases unmatched. CDR3 size: 17 residues. Germline CDR1 is SGDLS and CDR2 is YYNGEE. CDR3 in amino acids: CASSPPGTGEGTDTQYF. In DNA form, the CDR3 reads TGTGCCAGCAGCCCCCCAGGGACAGGGGAAGGCACAGATACGCAGTATTTT.

This chain joins TRBV6-5 and TRBJ2-7; 13 bases agree with TRBD2. CDR3 length: 15 residues. The germline V gene encodes CDR1 MNHEY and CDR2 SVGAGI. With V trimmed by 5 bases and J by 5 bases, 6 bases remained unmatched. CDR3 DNA sequence: TGTGCCAGCAGTCGCACTAGCGGGGGGGTACACGAGCAGTACTTC. It specifies CASSRTSGGVHEQYF.

Only a few counts were recorded for this clone. The rearrangement uses TRBV19 and TRBJ1-1; no definite D call. There are 18 residues in the CDR3. The V end lost 2 bases, the J end lost 0 bases, and 19 bases lay between the germline ends. Germline V lookup: CDR1 LNHDA, CDR2 SQIVND (reference sequence). Here the CDR3 DNA reads TGTGCCAGTAGTATACCGCCCAGTACTAAAGCTATGAACACTGAAGCTTTCTTT. This gives the protein CASSIPPSTKAMNTEAFF.

The J gene is TRBJ2-5, the V gene TRBV2; 8 nucleotides agree with TRBD2. Germline CDR1 SNHLY, CDR2 FYNNEI. The CDR3 contains 18 residues. Trimming cost V 7 bases and J 2 bases; bases outside gene matches: 18. CDR3: CASTPLSILAEGQETQYF. The CDR3 coding sequence is TGTGCCAGCACCCCACTTTCCATACTAGCGGAGGGGCAAGAGACCCAGTACTTC. The full variable domain, rest sourced from reference TRBV2 and TRBJ2-5, is EPEVTQTPSHQVTQMGQEVILRCVPISNHLYFYWYRQILGQKVEFLVSFYNNEISEKSEIFDDQFSVERPDGSNFTLKIRSTKLEDSAMYFCASTPLSILAEGQETQYFGPGTRLLVL.